One sample yielded the 28 T cell receptor beta chains listed below, sequenced in a study of blood T cell repertoires in COVID-19. Repertoires were generated with immunoSEQ multiplex PCR, while TCRdb's copy carries only in-frame clones and drops some. The data show more than 300,000 clones, 90% seen once. Sequencing used PBMCs or T cells enriched from blood (not recorded which). The receptor source for this set is a woman aged 25-40 years who had been exposed to COVID-19.

CDR3 DNA: TGTGCCAGCAGCTCCTATTATAATGGAAACACCATATATTTT. It yields the protein CASSSYYNGNTIYF. V is TRBV11-2 and J is TRBJ1-3; D call uncertain. Trimming pared 4 bases from V and 3 bases from J, leaving 10 bases between. The germline V gene encodes CDR1 SGHAT and CDR2 FQNNGV. CDR3 length: 14 residues.

For this clone: This sample also contains other DNA sequences that code for the same CDR3. J is TRBJ2-1 and V is TRBV18; no reliable D call. This CDR3 spans 13 amino acids. With 2 bases removed from V and 5 bases from J, the gap between germline ends came to 7 bases. Germline loops: CDR1 KGHSH, CDR2 LQKENI. The CDR3 is CASSPGLDNEQFF. The CDR3 DNA follows: TGTGCCAGCTCACCAGGTTTAGACAATGAGCAGTTCTTC.

This chain connects TRBV13 to TRBJ2-1, with D possibly matching TRBD1 (6 bases). The CDR3 is 16 residues long. Deletions cut 3 bases from V and 6 bases from J, with 18 bases between. The germline V gene has CDR1 PRHDT and CDR2 FYEKMQ (reference sequence). The CDR3 region is CASSFLRVQGGNEQFF. CDR3 in DNA: TGTGCCAGCAGCTTCCTACGGGTACAGGGCGGCAATGAGCAGTTCTTC.

The rearrangement links TRBV3-1 (or the pseudogene TRBV3-2) to TRBJ2-2; 10 bases agree with TRBD2. The CDR3 runs 17 residues. The germline V gene has CDR1 LGHDT and CDR2 YNNKEL (reference sequence). The J segment lost 7 bases and the V segment lost 0 bases, leaving 8 bases of the junction unmatched. CDR3 region: CASSQDVLAGEGGELFF. The CDR3 bases are TGTGCCAGCAGCCAAGATGTCCTAGCGGGGGAGGGCGGGGAGCTGTTTTTT.

The chain couples TRBV18 to TRBJ2-3; maybe TRBD2 (5 bases). This CDR3 contains 14 residues. Germline V CDR1 and CDR2: KGHSH, LQKENI. V was cut by 3 bases and J by 2 bases, with 9 bases left in between. CDR3 region: CASSPYGVTDTQYF. In DNA form, the CDR3 reads TGTGCCAGCTCACCGTACGGGGTCACAGATACGCAGTATTTT.

This clone showed up just once. This chain links TRBV12-3 or TRBV12-4 with TRBJ1-4; D not resolved. Trimming pared 3 bases from V and 8 bases from J, leaving 10 bases between. This CDR3 contains 13 residues. DNA of the CDR3: TGTGCCAGCAGTTTCGCAAGCCGGGAAAAACTGTTTTTT. Amino acids: CASSFASREKLFF.

CDR3 DNA sequence: TGCGCCAGCAGCCAAGATCAGACTAGCGGGGGGTCGGGAGAGACCCAGTACTTC. This gives the protein CASSQDQTSGGSGETQYF. The V gene is TRBV4-1, the J gene TRBJ2-5; TRBD2 agrees at 13 bases. Germline trimming cut 0 bases from V and 4 bases from J; bases unmatched to any gene: 8. The CDR3 loop spans 18 amino acids. Germline-derived CDR1 and CDR2 are MGHRA and YSYEKL.

DNA for the CDR3: TGTGCCAGCAGTTTAGCAGGGGAGGGCTATGGCTACACCTTC. As protein: CASSLAGEGYGYTF. The chain links TRBV27 to TRBJ1-2; tentative D call: TRBD1 (6 bases). V shed 2 bases and J shed 4 bases, with 11 bases lying between them. CDR3 length equals 14 residues. Germline lookup yields CDR1 MNHEY and CDR2 SMNVEV (reference sequence).

The J gene is TRBJ1-2, the V gene TRBV10-3; 8 bases align to TRBD1. The CDR3 spans 15 residues. Per the germline V gene, CDR1 is ENHRY and CDR2 is SYGVKD. V dropped 3 bases and J dropped 4; count of bases not matched to a gene: 7. The CDR3 region is CAISDQGASFYGYTF. In nucleotides, the CDR3 is TGTGCCATCAGTGATCAGGGGGCGTCCTTCTATGGCTACACCTTC.

The CDR3 DNA reads as TGTGCCAGCAGCATTGACAGGGTGATCACTGAAGCTTTCTTT. Translated, it gives CASSIDRVITEAFF. This sequence joins TRBV5-8 and TRBJ1-1; 7 nucleotides match TRBD1. V was clipped by 4 bases and J by 4 bases; unmatched bases: 7. CDR3 size: 14 residues. Per the germline V gene, CDR1 is SGHTS and CDR2 is YDEGEE. Filled out from reference TRBV5-8 and TRBJ1-1, the complete variable domain reads EAGVTQSPTHLIKTRGQQATLRCSPISGHTSVYWYQQALGLGLQFLLWYDEGEERNRGNFPPRFSGRQFPNYSSELNVNALELEDSALYLCASSIDRVITEAFFGQGTRLTVV.

The chain carries TRBV24-1 and TRBJ1-1; D may be TRBD1 (6 bases). The CDR3 totals 19 residues. Trimming took off 4 bases at V and 5 bases at J, with 28 bases between the two ends. The V gene's germline CDR1 is KGHDR and CDR2 SFDVKD. CDR3 nucleotide sequence: TGTGCCACCAGTGACCGCACTAGTTACAAACAGGGTCGGGGAACTGAAGCTTTCTTT. Amino acid sequence: CATSDRTSYKQGRGTEAFF.

The chain carries TRBV19 and TRBJ2-3; 9 bases map to TRBD2. Germline V gene sequence: CDR1 LNHDA, CDR2 SQIVND (reference sequence). The CDR3 length is 15 residues. The ends lost 4 bases at V and 6 bases at J; junction bases unmatched: 8. The DNA of the CDR3 is TGTGCCAGTAGTAGCCCGGCTAGCGGGGTGGATACGCAGTATTTT. Translating it yields CASSSPASGVDTQYF.

DNA for the CDR3: TGTGCCAGCAGTGAAGACGGCAGGGGCGAAGCTTTCTTT. It is translated as CASSEDGRGEAFF. The J gene is TRBJ1-1, the V gene TRBV6-1; D possibly corresponds to TRBD1 (6 bases). Trimming removed 1 base from V and 8 bases from J, with 11 bases in between. In germline, CDR1 is MNHNS, CDR2 SASEGT. The CDR3 is 13 residues long.

This clone was counted once. The gene calls are TRBV5-4 and TRBJ2-7, with TRBD1 matching 7 bases. The CDR3 extends over 15 amino acids. Looked up from germline, CDR1 is SGHNT and CDR2 is YYREEE (reference sequence). V shed 0 bases, J shed 4 bases, and the junction held 7 bases outside the gene matches. The CDR3 sequence is CASSLGRGQDYEQYF. The CDR3 region has the DNA TGTGCCAGCAGCTTGGGCAGAGGACAGGATTACGAGCAGTACTTC.

CDR3 sequence reads: CASSEQQGIGYTF. The CDR3 nucleotides read TGTGCCAGCAGCGAACAACAGGGGATCGGCTACACCTTC. The chain recombines TRBV9 with TRBJ1-2; 7 bases align to TRBD1. Germline CDR1 reads SGDLS; CDR2 reads YYNGEE. CDR3 length equals 13 residues. The V gene end was trimmed by 3 bases and the J gene end by 8 bases; junction bases not matched to a gene: 7.

This chain uses TRBV6-2 or TRBV6-3 with TRBJ1-4, with D unresolved. Germline CDR1 reads MNHEY; CDR2 reads SVGEGT. CDR3 length equals 16 residues. The V gene lost 5 bases and the J gene lost 2 bases, with 15 bases spanning the gap. CDR3 amino acids: CASSMAEGGTNEKLFF. The CDR3 DNA is TGTGCCAGCAGTATGGCAGAAGGAGGCACTAATGAAAAACTGTTTTTT.

The chain combines TRBV5-5 with TRBJ1-4; D possibly corresponds to TRBD1 (5 bases). Trimming cost V 2 bases and J 7 bases, with 9 bases left between them. The length of the CDR3 is 13 residues. Germline V gene lookup returns CDR1 SGHKS and CDR2 YYEKEE (reference sequence). This CDR3 reads CASSLIQGEKLFF. The CDR3 DNA reads as TGTGCCAGCAGCTTAATTCAGGGTGAAAAACTGTTTTTT.

This sequence joins TRBV5-1 and TRBJ1-4; no clear D gene. Looked up from germline, CDR1 is SGHRS and CDR2 is YFSETQ. The length of the CDR3 is 12 residues. V was clipped by 6 bases and J by 8 bases, with 11 bases between them. The CDR3 loop is CASTLPGEKLFF. The CDR3 DNA reads TGCGCCAGCACTCTCCCGGGGGAAAAACTGTTTTTT.

J is TRBJ1-4 and V is TRBV7-2; D not resolved. The CDR3 contains 15 residues. Germline V gene data show CDR1 as SGHTA and CDR2 as FQGNSA. V lost 1 base to trimming and J lost 5 bases, with 11 bases between them. The CDR3 is CASSLVGTTNEKLFF. In DNA, the CDR3 is TGTGCCAGCAGCTTAGTGGGCACCACCAATGAAAAACTGTTTTTT.

In this sample, this clone turned up once. V usage is TRBV6-5 and J usage is TRBJ1-1; 7 bases line up with TRBD1. This CDR3 comprises 13 residues. CDR1 and CDR2 (germline): MNHEY, SVGAGI. Germline trimming cut 6 bases from V and 5 bases from J; bases unmatched to any gene: 6. CDR3 sequence (DNA): TGTGCCAGCAGCACAGGGGCGCGGACTGAAGCTTTCTTT. It translates to CASSTGARTEAFF.

CDR3 sequence: CASSPKPSSYNEQFF. CDR3 DNA: TGTGCCAGTAGCCCGAAGCCTAGCTCCTACAATGAGCAGTTCTTC. The chain uses TRBV19 and TRBJ2-1; D gene uncertain. The CDR3 extends over 15 amino acids. Germline V lookup: CDR1 LNHDA, CDR2 SQIVND (reference sequence). Trimming cost V 6 bases and J 0 bases, with 12 bases left between them.

The chain has TRBV2 and TRBJ2-3; D is perhaps TRBD1 (6 bases). Germline CDR1 reads SNHLY; CDR2 reads FYNNEI. V lost 4 bases, J lost 3 bases, and 17 bases lay in between. This CDR3 is built from 16 residues. The CDR3 here is CASSGGQGVLTDTQYF. The CDR3 region has the DNA TGTGCCAGCAGTGGGGGGCAGGGTGTTCTGACAGATACGCAGTATTTT.

The rearrangement joins TRBV7-9 to TRBJ1-6; D call uncertain. Deletions cut 4 bases from V and 9 bases from J, with 16 bases between. This CDR3 spans 15 amino acids. Germline CDR1 is SEHNR and CDR2 is FQNEAQ (reference sequence). The CDR3 DNA is TGTGCCAGCAGCTCCCTAAAGTCCCGGGGTTCACCCCTCCACTTT. Protein product: CASSSLKSRGSPLHF.

The J gene is TRBJ1-1, the V gene TRBV11-1; D call uncertain. Germline V gene lookup returns CDR1 SGHAT and CDR2 FQDESV (reference sequence). CDR3 length equals 12 residues. Trimming stripped 5 bases from V and 10 bases from J, with 14 bases between. CDR3 residues: CASSPSIGRAFF. The CDR3 DNA follows: TGTGCCAGCAGCCCCTCGATCGGGAGAGCTTTCTTT. Full variable domain (rest looked up from reference TRBV11-1 and TRBJ1-1): EAEVAQSPRYKITEKSQAVAFWCDPISGHATLYWYRQILGQGPELLVQFQDESVVDDSQLPKDRFSAERLKGVDSTLKIQPAELGDSAMYLCASSPSIGRAFFGQGTRLTVV.

The chain links TRBV11-3 to TRBJ2-1, with a tentative D call TRBD2 (6 bases). Trimming took 1 base from V and 7 from J, leaving 23 bases between them. CDR3 length equals 18 residues. Germline loops: CDR1 SGHNT, CDR2 YENEEA. The CDR3 DNA is TGTGCCAGCAGCTTAGCACCTAGGGCGGGGATCGAGGGGAATGAGCAGTTCTTC. Translated, it gives CASSLAPRAGIEGNEQFF.

The V call is TRBV29-1, the J call TRBJ1-3; no reliable D call. Trimming shortened V by 3 bases and J by 0 bases, and 12 bases separated the two germline ends. CDR3 length equals 15 residues. Germline lookup yields CDR1 SQVTM and CDR2 ANQGSEA. CDR3 DNA: TGCAGCGTTGATCTTCGGGTCTTCTCTGGAAACACCATATATTTT. Its translation: CSVDLRVFSGNTIYF. Full variable domain (rest looked up from reference TRBV29-1 and TRBJ1-3): SAVISQKPSRDICQRGTSLTIQCQVDSQVTMMFWYRQQPGQSLTLIATANQGSEATYESGFVIDKFPISRPNLTFSTLTVSNMSPEDSSIYLCSVDLRVFSGNTIYFGEGSWLTVV.

The chain has TRBV12-3 or TRBV12-4 and TRBJ1-1, with TRBD1 matching 7 bases. The V and J ends lost 6 bases and 4 bases, in that order; junction bases with no gene match: 5. The CDR3 contains 13 residues. DNA for the CDR3: TGTGCCAGCAGGCGACAGGGACGCACTGAAGCTTTCTTT. It is translated as CASRRQGRTEAFF.

The chain recombines TRBV6-2 or TRBV6-3 with TRBJ1-1, with no clear D. CDR3 length: 12 amino acids. V was pared by 5 bases and J by 10 bases, with 14 bases between. Germline V gene sequence: CDR1 MNHEY, CDR2 SVGEGT. The CDR3 nucleotides read TGTGCCAGCAGTACCTCGACTTCGATAGCTTTCTTT. Its protein is CASSTSTSIAFF.